This TCR beta chain was documented in a study of OX40 agonist ivuxolimab in advanced cancers. Study-wide background: Patients were infused with ivuxolimab every 2 weeks at 0.01 to 10 mg/kg. Participants averaged 60 years of age (range about 23 to 80) and were around 85% male. General study findings and limits: CD4+ and CD8+ blood T cells expanded clonally by week 6 at 0.1 to 3.0 mg/kg.

As concerns this clone: Its antigen is not known.

Germline loops: CDR1 MDHEN, CDR2 SYDVKM. The CDR3 covers 15 residues. Deletions cut 6 bases from V and 5 bases from J, with 19 bases between. Profiled with immunoSEQ multiplex PCR; TCRdb holds only in-frame clones, not every one. The sample shows tens of thousands of clones, 75% to 90% of them seen only once. This specimen was CD4+ or CD8+ T cells sorted from blood, taken in a trial of the OX40 agonist ivuxolimab. The chain carries TRBV28 and TRBJ2-5; D unclear. The TCR originated in an adult with an advanced solid tumor such as melanoma, head and neck, liver or kidney cancer. The CDR3 DNA reads as TGTGCCAGCAGCCCCCAGGTCGGGCTAGTGGAGACCCAGTACTTC. Amino acid sequence: CASSPQVGLVETQYF.